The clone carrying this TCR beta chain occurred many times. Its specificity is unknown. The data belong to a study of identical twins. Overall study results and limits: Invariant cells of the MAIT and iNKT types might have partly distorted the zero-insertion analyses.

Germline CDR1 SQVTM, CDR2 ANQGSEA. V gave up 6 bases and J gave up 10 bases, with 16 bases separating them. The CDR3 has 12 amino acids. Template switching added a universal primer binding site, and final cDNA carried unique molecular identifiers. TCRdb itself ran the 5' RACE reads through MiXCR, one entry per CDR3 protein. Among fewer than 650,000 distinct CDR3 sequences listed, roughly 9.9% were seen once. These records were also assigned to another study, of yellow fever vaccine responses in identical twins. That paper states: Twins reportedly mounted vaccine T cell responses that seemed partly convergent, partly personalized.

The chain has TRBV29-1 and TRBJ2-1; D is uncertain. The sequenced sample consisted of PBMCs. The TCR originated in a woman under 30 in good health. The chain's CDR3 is CSVIFMVEEQFF. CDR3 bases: TGCAGCGTGATTTTTATGGTAGAAGAGCAGTTCTTC.